This TCR beta chain was sequenced during a study of blood T cells in healthy people across ages. It was around 10 milliliters of peripheral blood that were drawn from each donor. CDR3 length: 14 residues. The V and J ends lost 6 bases and 6 bases respectively, with 12 bases between them. CDR1 and CDR2 from the germline V gene are SGHTA and FQGTGA. Sample-barcoded 5' priming and a J-beta primer mix drove a second PCR of about 6 to 12 cycles. TCRdb independently ran MiXCR on the 5' RACE reads; one entry per CDR3 protein. This table holds over 700,000 distinct CDR3 sequences, 53% found once. In the case of this clonotype: As yet, its antigen is unknown.

Findings and limits, study-wide: Not knowing donor CMV status may have confounded expanded clonotype changes.

This chain connects TRBV7-3 to TRBJ1-6; possibly TRBD1 for D (6 bases). Sequenced: blood. This receptor was taken from an elderly man in good health. The CDR3 sequence is CASSYGQFNSPLHF. In nucleotides, the CDR3 is TGTGCCAGCAGTTATGGACAGTTTAATTCACCCCTCCACTTT. Complete variable domain (other parts from reference TRBV7-3 and TRBJ1-6): GAGVSQTPSNKVTEKGKYVELRCDPISGHTALYWYRQSLGQGPEFLIYFQGTGAADDSGLPNDRFFAVRPEGSVSTLKIQRTERGDSAVYLCASSYGQFNSPLHFGNGTRLTVT.